A single sample is the source of the 18 T cell receptor beta chains below, sequenced in a study of human T cells and chemical hapten exposure. TCRdb processed the RACE reads anew with MiXCR; each CDR3 protein has one entry. The table includes about 400,000 distinct CDR3 sequences, about 6% detected once. Regarding time point: patch test 2, 6 weeks after DPC sensitization. Treatment: therapeutic diphenylcyclopropenone sensitization with weekly scalp DPC. This specimen was whole blood, taken in connection with sensitization to the hapten diphenylcyclopropenone (DPC). The receptors derive from a woman aged 18-29 years with alopecia areata. Some clones in this sample may be carry-over from other donors' samples.

This clonotype was detected ten times or more. The J gene is TRBJ1-4, the V gene TRBV6-6; unclear D gene. Germline V CDR1 and CDR2: MNHNY, SVGAGI (reference sequence). V was cut by 11 bases and J by 7 bases, with 20 bases left in between. There are 14 residues in the CDR3. CDR3 coding DNA: TGTGCCTGTCGTGAGGGCGTCGAGGGTGAAAAACTGTTTTTT. Protein sequence: CACREGVEGEKLFF.

CDR3 region: CASSRDVLYQETQYF. CDR3 bases: TGTGCCAGCAGCCGGGACGTCTTGTACCAAGAGACCCAGTACTTC. The V and J genes are TRBV6-5 and TRBJ2-5, with D perhaps assigned TRBD1 or TRBD2 (5 bases each). Germline V lookup: CDR1 MNHEY, CDR2 SVGAGI. This CDR3 has 15 amino acids. V was cut by 6 bases and J by 0 bases, with 14 bases left in between.

This clonotype rates as medium-sized (0.01 to 0.1%). This rearrangement joins TRBV13 to TRBJ1-2, with 8 nucleotides matching TRBD1. The CDR3 length is 15 residues. The J segment lost 4 bases and the V segment lost 5 bases, leaving 9 bases of the junction unmatched. The germline V gene encodes CDR1 PRHDT and CDR2 FYEKMQ (reference sequence). The CDR3 here is CASSPRQGQVYGYTF. The DNA for the CDR3 is TGTGCCAGCAGCCCCAGACAGGGACAGGTCTATGGCTACACCTTC.

There are a few counts of this clonotype. The rearrangement joins TRBV6-2 or TRBV6-3 to TRBJ2-3, with 7 bases identical to TRBD2. After removal of 5 bases from V and 0 bases from J, the junction contained 8 bases not matched to a gene. Germline loops: CDR1 MNHEY, CDR2 SVGEGT. This CDR3 comprises 16 residues. The CDR3 DNA reads as TGTGCCAGCAGTCGAGGACTAGTCTTGAGCACAGATACGCAGTATTTT. It encodes CASSRGLVLSTDTQYF.

This clonotype was seen only a few times. V and J are TRBV10-3 and TRBJ2-7, with no clear D. With 7 bases removed from V and 1 base from J, the gap between germline ends came to 11 bases. The germline V gene has CDR1 ENHRY and CDR2 SYGVKD. This CDR3 region has 13 residues. The CDR3 protein is CAITDELSYEQYF. The CDR3 nucleotides read TGTGCCATCACTGACGAGTTGTCCTACGAGCAGTACTTC.

This clonotype was observed a few times. V and J are TRBV6-1 and TRBJ1-5; D ambiguous. V lost 1 base, J lost 5 bases, and 15 bases lay in between. The CDR3 totals 16 residues. Per the germline V gene, CDR1 is MNHNS and CDR2 is SASEGT. The CDR3 region is CASSEEGTPSDQPQHF. CDR3 bases: TGTGCCAGCAGTGAAGAAGGCACCCCGTCGGATCAGCCCCAGCATTTT.

This clonotype was detected a few times. V is TRBV7-2 and J is TRBJ1-6; D might be TRBD1 (6 bases). The CDR3 covers 14 residues. In germline, CDR1 is SGHTA, CDR2 FQGNSA. Trimming left V 2 bases short and J 6 bases short, with 8 bases between. For the CDR3, the DNA is TGTGCCAGCAGCTTAACAGGGTTTAATTCACCCCTCCACTTT. Its protein is CASSLTGFNSPLHF.

The chain carries TRBV20-1 and TRBJ2-2; D ambiguous. Between the trimmed V and J ends, which lost 6 bases and 6 bases, there was a span of 17 bases. CDR3 length: 14 amino acids. Looked up from germline, CDR1 is DFQATT and CDR2 is SNEGSKA (reference sequence). CDR3 amino acids: CSAPGQIQAGELFF. Here the CDR3 DNA reads TGCAGTGCCCCGGGCCAAATCCAGGCCGGGGAGCTGTTTTTT.

This chain links TRBV4-2 with TRBJ2-1; D is unclear. Germline V gene sequence: CDR1 LGHNA, CDR2 YNFKEQ. This CDR3 has 13 residues. The V end was cut by 8 bases, the J end by 4 bases, with 12 bases between. CDR3 DNA sequence: TGTGCCAGCTCCCCGGACGGTTACAATGAGCAGTTCTTC. As protein: CASSPDGYNEQFF.

This clonotype turned up a few times. This rearrangement joins TRBV28 to TRBJ2-7; a possible D gene is TRBD2 (5 bases). Germline CDR1 MDHEN, CDR2 SYDVKM. V gave up 3 bases and J gave up 0 bases, with 12 bases separating them. The CDR3 is 15 amino acids. The chain's CDR3 is CASSFPDTSSYEQYF. The CDR3 DNA reads as TGTGCCAGCAGTTTCCCAGACACTAGCTCCTACGAGCAGTACTTC.

This clonotype was detected ten times or more. This chain uses TRBV25-1 with TRBJ2-5, with 7 bases fitting TRBD1. Germline CDR1 MGHDK, CDR2 SYGVNS. V shed 4 bases and J 3 bases; nucleotides not matched to a gene: 5. The CDR3 is made up of 14 amino acids. CDR3: CASSALDRKETQYF. The CDR3 DNA is TGTGCCAGCAGTGCTTTGGACAGGAAAGAGACCCAGTACTTC.

This chain uses TRBV3-1 with TRBJ2-5; 12 positions match TRBD2. CDR1 and CDR2 (germline): LGHDT, YNNKEL (reference sequence). Trimming cost V 3 bases and J 1 base; bases outside gene matches: 15. The CDR3 runs to 20 residues. The CDR3 DNA follows: TGTGCCAGCAGCCACTACTTCCGAGTACTAGCGGGGGGTTTCCAAGAGACCCAGTACTTC. Protein: CASSHYFRVLAGGFQETQYF.

The chain recombines TRBV14 with TRBJ2-3; D may be TRBD2 (6 bases). The CDR3 spans 15 residues. Trimming removed 4 bases at V and 6 bases at J, with 17 bases between. Germline CDR1 and CDR2: SGHDN and FVKESK. The CDR3 coding sequence is TGTGCCAGCAGCCCCCTAGGAGGGGCCGAGGATACGCAGTATTTT. Its translation: CASSPLGGAEDTQYF. The complete variable domain, with remaining parts taken from reference TRBV14 and TRBJ2-3, reads EAGVTQFPSHSVIEKGQTVTLRCDPISGHDNLYWYRRVMGKEIKFLLHFVKESKQDESGMPNNRFLAERTGGTYSTLKVQPAELEDSGVYFCASSPLGGAEDTQYFGPGTRLTVL.

In this sample, this clonotype turned up many times. The CDR3 sequence: CASSKGEAGANVLTF. The CDR3 nucleotides read TGTGCCAGCAGCAAGGGGGAGGCTGGGGCCAACGTCCTGACTTTC. The genes are TRBV3-1 and TRBJ2-6; D may be TRBD1 or TRBD2 (6 bases each). The CDR3 contains 15 residues. CDR1 LGHDT and CDR2 YNNKEL come from the germline V gene (reference sequence). Trimming left V 5 bases short and J 2 bases short, with 10 bases between.

This clonotype was recorded at least ten times. V and J are TRBV29-1 and TRBJ2-2, with D perhaps matching TRBD1 (6 bases). The V gene's germline CDR1 is SQVTM and CDR2 ANQGSEA. This CDR3 region has 13 residues. V was clipped by 7 bases and J by 1 base, with 10 bases between them. CDR3 amino acids: CSAGAQNTGELFF. The CDR3 region has the DNA TGCAGCGCAGGGGCGCAGAACACCGGGGAGCTGTTTTTT.

The sample holds many counts of this clonotype. The gene calls are TRBV11-2 and TRBJ2-4, with no clear D. Germline CDR1 SGHAT, CDR2 FQNNGV. The V end was cut by 5 bases, the J end by 2 bases, with 10 bases between. The CDR3 is 14 residues long. The CDR3 DNA reads TGTGCCAGCAGCCTTGATTGGACCAAAAACATTCAGTACTTC. Its translation: CASSLDWTKNIQYF.

Remarks on this clonotype: Relative to the germline gene, one junction end is altered; a read error may explain this. The chain recombines TRBV7-7 with TRBJ2-1; perhaps TRBD1 as D (6 bases). Germline assignment: CDR1 SSHAT and CDR2 FNYEAQ (reference sequence). The CDR3 is 18 amino acids. CDR3 bases: TGTGCTAGCAGCTTAGCGCATGGGGGCCCCGCAGGATTGGATGAGCAGTTCTTC. This encodes CASSLAHGGPAGLDEQFF.

CDR3 bases: TGTGCCAGCAGCCAAATTACGGACGCGCTCTATGGCTACACCTTC. Translation: CASSQITDALYGYTF. The chain employs TRBV4-2 and TRBJ1-2; D ambiguous. Germline lookup yields CDR1 LGHNA and CDR2 YNFKEQ. V gave up 2 bases and J gave up 4 bases, with 14 bases separating them. The CDR3 has 15 residues.